One sample yielded the 17 T cell receptor beta chains listed below, sequenced in a study of identical twins. TCRdb reprocessed the 5' RACE reads with MiXCR, giving one entry per CDR3 protein. This table has hundreds of thousands of distinct CDR3 sequences, roughly 6.2% appearing once. Sequenced: naive T cells sorted from blood. These receptors all come from a man between 18 and 29 years old in good health.

This chain uses TRBV12-3 or TRBV12-4 with TRBJ2-3; a possible D gene is TRBD1 (6 bases). CDR3 length equals 16 residues. Trimming removed 6 bases at V and 0 bases at J, with 16 bases between. The CDR3 region is CASRQSPGHSTDTQYF. The CDR3 DNA follows: TGTGCCAGCAGACAAAGCCCGGGACACAGCACAGATACGCAGTATTTT.

The V call is TRBV6-2 or TRBV6-3, the J call TRBJ2-1, with 11 bases aligning to TRBD2. Germline V CDR1 and CDR2: MNHEY, SVGEGT. This CDR3 is 17 amino acids long. With V trimmed by 5 bases and J by 2 bases, 8 bases remained unmatched. Here the CDR3 reads CASSPHLLAGAYNEQFF. Here the CDR3 DNA reads TGTGCCAGCAGTCCCCACTTACTAGCGGGAGCCTACAATGAGCAGTTCTTC.

This clonotype occurred many times. The J gene is TRBJ2-1, the V gene TRBV15; possibly TRBD1 for D (7 bases). The CDR3 contains 15 residues. V was cut by 5 bases and J by 3 bases, with 14 bases left in between. Germline V CDR1 and CDR2: LNHNV, YYDKDF (reference sequence). The CDR3, as DNA: TGTGCCACCAGCGGCCTCAGGGGGGTCTACAATGAGCAGTTCTTC. Its protein is CATSGLRGVYNEQFF.

V and J are TRBV5-6 and TRBJ2-3; 13 nucleotides align to TRBD2. From germline, CDR1 is SGHDT and CDR2 YYEEEE. The CDR3 is 17 residues long. The trim removed 4 bases at V and 2 bases at J, leaving 7 bases unmatched. The CDR3 DNA sequence: TGTGCCAGCAGCCAGGAGGGACTAGCGGGACACACAGATACGCAGTATTTT. This translates into CASSQEGLAGHTDTQYF.

This clonotype turned up a few times. J is TRBJ2-7 and V is TRBV5-4; 7 bases map to TRBD1. The length of the CDR3 is 15 residues. Germline V gene sequence: CDR1 SGHNT, CDR2 YYREEE (reference sequence). V dropped 2 bases and J dropped 2; count of bases not matched to a gene: 7. In nucleotides, the CDR3 is TGTGCCAGCAGCTTAGGGAACAGGGGAGCCTACGAGCAGTACTTC. It translates to CASSLGNRGAYEQYF. The full variable domain, in which reference TRBV5-4 and TRBJ2-7 provide the parts outside the CDR3, is ETGVTQSPTHLIKTRGQQVTLRCSSQSGHNTVSWYQQALGQGPQFIFQYYREEENGRGNFPPRFSGLQFPNYSSELNVNALELDDSALYLCASSLGNRGAYEQYFGPGTRLTVT.

This clonotype was recorded many times. The chain recombines TRBV6-6 with TRBJ2-1, with D possibly being TRBD1 (6 bases). Germline values: CDR1 MNHNY, CDR2 SVGAGI (reference sequence). The CDR3 covers 13 residues. V lost 7 bases to trimming and J lost 0 bases, with 7 bases between them. The CDR3 loop is CASTRGSYNEQFF. CDR3 in DNA: TGTGCCAGCACCAGGGGCTCCTACAATGAGCAGTTCTTC.

This clonotype was detected many times. The chain recombines TRBV12-3 or TRBV12-4 with TRBJ2-1, with 10 nucleotides matching TRBD2. CDR3 length: 14 residues. The J segment lost 10 bases and the V segment lost 3 bases, leaving 6 bases of the junction unmatched. The CDR3 coding sequence is TGTGCCAGCAGTTTTCGTCTAGCGGGAGAAGAGCAGTTCTTC. Its protein product is CASSFRLAGEEQFF.

This clonotype was seen many times. CDR3 coding DNA: TGCGCCAGCAGCTTGGATCCAACCCGGAACAATGAGCAGTTCTTC. This gives the protein CASSLDPTRNNEQFF. The chain recombines TRBV5-1 with TRBJ2-1; no definite D call. There are 15 residues in the CDR3. Trimming cost V 0 bases and J 5 bases, with 12 bases left between them. The V gene's germline CDR1 is SGHRS and CDR2 YFSETQ.

This clonotype was observed many times. This rearrangement joins TRBV5-1 to TRBJ2-1; TRBD2 agrees at 10 bases. V gave up 3 bases and J gave up 8 bases; unmatched junction bases: 8. The germline V gene has CDR1 SGHRS and CDR2 YFSETQ. The CDR3 has 15 residues. The CDR3 DNA follows: TGCGCCAGCAGCTCACTAGCGGGATCTAGGTATGAGCAGTTCTTC. It yields the protein CASSSLAGSRYEQFF.

This chain joins TRBV20-1 and TRBJ2-7, with a possible D match to TRBD2 (5 bases). Trimming shortened V by 5 bases and J by 1 base, and 15 bases separated the two germline ends. Germline V CDR1 and CDR2: DFQATT, SNEGSKA (reference sequence). This CDR3 has 14 amino acids. CDR3 in DNA: TGCAGTGCTCCTTTTTCCCGGGGATCCTACGAGCAGTACTTC. Translating it yields CSAPFSRGSYEQYF.

In its sample, this clonotype was seen many times. The chain combines TRBV29-1 with TRBJ1-3, with D unclear. CDR1 is SQVTM, CDR2 ANQGSEA, per germline. The CDR3 sequence is 11 residues long. Between the trimmed V and J ends, which lost 4 bases and 8 bases, there was a span of 9 bases. The CDR3 region is CSVAQADTIYF. The CDR3 DNA follows: TGCAGCGTTGCCCAGGCTGACACCATATATTTT.

The gene calls are TRBV5-1 and TRBJ2-7, with unresolved D. Germline CDR1 reads SGHRS; CDR2 reads YFSETQ. The germline V and J ends were trimmed by 0 bases and 7 bases, with 17 bases remaining between them. CDR3 length: 15 amino acids. The CDR3 nucleotides read TGCGCCAGCAGCTTGGATGGCAGCCGAGTGAGGGAGCAGTACTTC. Protein: CASSLDGSRVREQYF.

This clonotype was seen at least ten times. The gene calls are TRBV5-1 and TRBJ2-1; 9 bases align to TRBD2. The germline V gene encodes CDR1 SGHRS and CDR2 YFSETQ. J gave up 8 bases and V 6 bases, and 9 bases lay outside the gene matches. The CDR3 length is 14 residues. As DNA, the CDR3 is TGCGCCAGCATGGACGGGACTAGCATCCATGAGCAGTTCTTC. Protein: CASMDGTSIHEQFF.

This clonotype was seen more than once but under ten times. The chain joins TRBV12-3 or TRBV12-4 to TRBJ2-3; 10 bases line up with TRBD2. V lost 1 base, J lost 5 bases, and 12 bases stayed unmatched. The CDR3 has 18 residues. This CDR3 reads CASSLGGPGLAGEDTQYF. CDR3 coding DNA: TGTGCCAGCAGTTTAGGCGGTCCTGGGCTAGCGGGAGAAGATACGCAGTATTTT.

This clonotype was observed at least ten times. The chain combines TRBV7-9 with TRBJ2-1; 8 bases map to TRBD1. The CDR3 is made up of 15 amino acids. Trimming cost V 5 bases and J 4 bases; bases outside gene matches: 7. CDR1 and CDR2 from the germline V gene are SEHNR and FQNEAQ (reference sequence). In DNA form, the CDR3 reads TGTGCCAGCAGCCAGAGTCAGGGGGCTTACAATGAGCAGTTCTTC. It is translated as CASSQSQGAYNEQFF.

This clonotype came up many times. The rearrangement uses TRBV18 and TRBJ2-7; 9 nucleotides align to TRBD1. After removal of 2 bases from V and 2 bases from J, the junction contained 4 bases not matched to a gene. The CDR3 has 15 residues. Germline CDR1 and CDR2: KGHSH and LQKENI. The CDR3 is CASSPGTGLPYEQYV. The DNA of the CDR3 is TGTGCCAGCTCACCAGGGACAGGGCTCCCCTACGAGCAGTACGTC.

This clonotype was seen many times. The chain has TRBV5-1 and TRBJ2-1; TRBD1 is a possible D gene (6 bases). The V gene lost 0 bases and the J gene lost 2 bases, with 12 bases spanning the gap. The CDR3 is 16 amino acids. Per germline, CDR1 SGHRS and CDR2 YFSETQ. CDR3 sequence reads: CASSLDPGTPYNEQFF. The CDR3 DNA reads TGCGCCAGCAGCTTGGATCCGGGGACACCCTACAATGAGCAGTTCTTC.